Listed below are T cell receptor beta chains from one sample, sequenced in a study of T-cell reconstitution after alpha-beta-depleted transplantation in children. TCRdb re-called the PCR reads through MiXCR, storing one row per CDR3 protein. The table lists about 360,000 distinct CDR3 sequences, about 14% of them singletons. Sequenced material: PBMCs, taken from the stem cell graft. The receptors derive from a human donor who donated a stem cell graft to a child with Fanconi anemia. Each CDR3 is given with its conserved first and last residue. A D gene is named only where the DNA matches it firmly. Only part of the rows carry a size: once, few, many, or a class if the clone is expanded.

V gene,J gene,D gene,clone size,CDR3 protein,CDR3 DNA
TRBV7-9,TRBJ2-7,TRBD1,-,CASGRGSREQYF,TGTGCCAGCGGCAGGGGGTCAAGGGAGCAGTACTTC
TRBV6-2/TRBV6-3,TRBJ2-5,TRBD2,few,CASSATSGTSGETQYF,TGTGCCAGCAGTGCCACTAGCGGGACCTCTGGGGAGACCCAGTACTTC
TRBV20-1,TRBJ2-5,-,few,CSASDTGSPGLETQYF,TGCAGTGCTAGTGATACGGGATCCCCTGGGTTGGAGACCCAGTACTTC
TRBV7-2,TRBJ1-5,-,few,CASSRAYNQPQHF,TGTGCCAGCAGTAGGGCTTACAATCAGCCCCAGCATTTT
TRBV9,TRBJ1-6,-,-,CASSVGSPGGINSPLHF,TGTGCCAGCAGCGTAGGGTCCCCGGGAGGGATTAATTCACCCCTCCACTTT
TRBV5-1,TRBJ2-3,-,many,CASSLDSGYTDTQYF,TGCGCCAGCAGCTTGGATTCAGGCTACACAGATACGCAGTATTTT
TRBV7-2,TRBJ2-5,-,few,CASSPSSGIETQYF,TGTGCCAGCAGCCCGTCGTCGGGGATTGAGACCCAGTACTTC
TRBV5-1,TRBJ1-1,-,few,CASSLAEVGPNTEAFF,TGCGCCAGCAGCTTGGCCGAGGTAGGGCCCAACACTGAAGCTTTCTTT
TRBV5-1,TRBJ1-1,-,many,CASSSLARGRAEAFF,TGCGCCAGCAGCTCACTAGCGCGAGGCAGGGCGGAAGCTTTCTTT
TRBV2,TRBJ1-5,-,-,CASTPVRAGPQHF,TGTGCCAGCACCCCGGTTCGGGCTGGGCCCCAGCATTTT
TRBV4-2,TRBJ2-5,-,many,CASSQDRGSAETQYF,TGTGCCAGCAGCCAAGATAGGGGCTCAGCGGAGACCCAGTACTTC
TRBV12-3/TRBV12-4,TRBJ1-2,-,few,CASTPTRRDQGYTF,TGTGCCAGCACCCCTACCCGTAGAGATCAAGGCTACACCTTC
TRBV20-1,TRBJ1-1,-,many,CSARLERNTEAFF,TGCAGTGCTAGACTCGAACGGAACACTGAAGCTTTCTTT
TRBV7-2,TRBJ2-2,-,many,CASSLENIANTGELFF,TGTGCCAGCAGCTTAGAAAACATCGCTAACACCGGGGAGCTGTTTTTT
TRBV4-3,TRBJ1-1,-,-,CASSPRSSVTEAFF,TGCGCCAGCAGCCCAAGATCGAGCGTCACTGAAGCTTTCTTT
TRBV5-6,TRBJ1-2,-,many,CASSLAGANYGYTF,TGTGCCAGCAGCTTGGCCGGTGCCAACTATGGCTACACCTTC
TRBV6-5,TRBJ2-1,TRBD2,few,CASSYGGGNNEQFF,TGTGCCAGCAGTTATGGGGGGGGGAACAATGAGCAGTTCTTC
TRBV4-3,TRBJ2-3,TRBD1,many,CASSQRQGASGDTQYF,TGCGCCAGCAGCCAGAGACAGGGGGCAAGTGGAGATACGCAGTATTTT